This entry lists 27 T cell receptor beta chains sequenced from one sample in a study of PD-L1 blockade in urothelial cancer. The sample's time point: peripheral blood 6 weeks after treatment start. Some clones are missing from TCRdb's copy, which holds only in-frame ones; the method was immunoSEQ multiplex PCR. The data show about 27,000 clones, with approximately 77% seen just once and about 1.5% held by the top ten. Source: PBMCs, taken around atezolizumab (anti-PD-L1) treatment. These receptors were obtained from a man between 65 and 85 years old with urothelial cancer.

J is TRBJ2-7 and V is TRBV4-2, with 10 bases that match TRBD1. Germline CDR1 LGHNA, CDR2 YNFKEQ. This CDR3 contains 15 residues. Trimming removed 4 bases from V and 6 bases from J; junction bases left unmatched: 9. CDR3 sequence reads: CASSRAQTGGIEQYF. For the CDR3, the DNA is TGTGCCAGCAGCCGGGCACAGACAGGGGGCATCGAGCAGTACTTC.

The chain has TRBV9 and TRBJ2-7, with 8 bases aligning to TRBD1. The CDR3 has 15 amino acids. Germline CDR1 and CDR2: SGDLS and YYNGEE. Trimming removed 4 bases from V and 0 bases from J; junction bases left unmatched: 6. The CDR3 reads CASSNGQGSSYEQYF. The CDR3 DNA sequence: TGTGCCAGCAGCAACGGACAGGGCAGCTCCTACGAGCAGTACTTC. Together with reference TRBV9 and TRBJ2-7, the CDR3 gives the full variable domain: DSGVTQTPKHLITATGQRVTLRCSPRSGDLSVYWYQQSLDQGLQFLIQYYNGEERAKGNILERFSAQQFPDLHSELNLSSLELGDSALYFCASSNGQGSSYEQYFGPGTRLTVT.

The gene calls are TRBV5-1 and TRBJ1-1; the D gene is possibly TRBD1 (5 bases). V lost 0 bases to trimming and J lost 6 bases, with 15 bases between them. This CDR3 spans 15 amino acids. The germline CDR1 and CDR2 sequences are SGHRS and YFSETQ. This CDR3 is CASSLDMGGGSEAFF. The CDR3 nucleotides read TGCGCCAGCAGCTTGGATATGGGGGGAGGGTCTGAAGCTTTCTTT.

This chain joins TRBV29-1 and TRBJ2-2; TRBD2 matches 7 bases. This CDR3 comprises 14 residues. V was clipped by 4 bases and J by 0 bases; unmatched bases: 2. Germline V lookup: CDR1 SQVTM, CDR2 ANQGSEA. For the CDR3, the DNA is TGCAGCGTTGGCGGGAGCTCGAACACCGGGGAGCTGTTTTTT. It translates to CSVGGSSNTGELFF.

This clone appeared a single time. This chain connects TRBV5-6 to TRBJ2-7; a possible D gene is TRBD2 (5 bases). From germline, CDR1 is SGHDT and CDR2 YYEEEE. The CDR3 extends over 13 amino acids. Trimming shortened V by 3 bases and J by 3 bases, and 10 bases separated the two germline ends. The CDR3 DNA is TGTGCCAGCAGCTCCGGACTGAACTACGAGCAGTACTTC. Amino acids: CASSSGLNYEQYF.

The rearrangement joins TRBV4-2 to TRBJ1-1, with D uncertain. CDR1 and CDR2 from the germline V gene are LGHNA and YNFKEQ. The CDR3 has 15 amino acids. The V gene lost 1 base and the J gene lost 0 bases, with 9 bases spanning the gap. The CDR3 DNA follows: TGTGCCAGCAGCCAAGGACACGGCATGAACACTGAAGCTTTCTTT. It is translated as CASSQGHGMNTEAFF.

On this clone itself: Different DNA sequences within this sample yield the same CDR3. The gene calls are TRBV27 and TRBJ2-1; TRBD1 aligns across 7 bases. The junction had 2 bases not matched to a gene; V was cut back by 2 bases and J by 4 bases. The CDR3 loop spans 14 amino acids. Germline assignment: CDR1 MNHEY and CDR2 SMNVEV (reference sequence). As DNA, the CDR3 is TGTGCCAGCAGTTTACAGGGGGATTACAATGAGCAGTTCTTC. Protein: CASSLQGDYNEQFF.

The chain is built from TRBV27 and TRBJ2-7, with TRBD2 matching over 10 bases. The junction had 4 bases not matched to a gene; V was cut back by 5 bases and J by 3 bases. The CDR3 loop spans 14 amino acids. CDR1 MNHEY and CDR2 SMNVEV come from the germline V gene (reference sequence). CDR3 nucleotides: TGTGCCAGCAGTACCGTAGCGGGAGGCTACGAGCAGTACTTC. Its translation: CASSTVAGGYEQYF.

This clone has more than one count but fewer than ten. V and J are TRBV7-2 and TRBJ2-7; 13 bases agree with TRBD2. CDR1 and CDR2 (germline): SGHTA, FQGNSA. Unmatched junction bases numbered 14, after V lost 3 bases and J lost 6 bases. This CDR3 has 18 amino acids. The CDR3 DNA reads as TGTGCCAGCAGCTTCCCCAGAACTAGCGGGAGGGCCTTTGGCGAGCAGTACTTC. Translated, it gives CASSFPRTSGRAFGEQYF.

The chain has TRBV6-1 and TRBJ1-4; TRBD1 is a possible D gene (6 bases). V was pared by 6 bases and J by 6 bases, with 14 bases between. CDR3 size: 14 residues. Germline V gene data show CDR1 as MNHNS and CDR2 as SASEGT. The CDR3 sequence is CASSPLTGYEKLFF. The CDR3 bases are TGTGCCAGCAGCCCACTCACAGGGTATGAAAAACTGTTTTTT.

About this clone: A much larger clone lies one base from this, so it may be a read error. The chain couples TRBV4-2 to TRBJ2-1; D might be TRBD1 (6 bases). The CDR3 is 13 residues long. Germline CDR1 LGHNA, CDR2 YNFKEQ. The DNA of the CDR3 is TGTGCCAGCAGCCAAGACAGGGGTAATGGGCAGTTCTTC. Translating gives CASSQDRGNGQFF.

This chain connects TRBV5-4 to TRBJ2-7; 12 bases map to TRBD1. Trimming at V came to 4 bases and at J to 1 base, leaving 3 bases not matched to a gene. Germline CDR1 and CDR2: SGHNT and YYREEE (reference sequence). This CDR3 comprises 15 residues. This CDR3 is CASSQGQGASYEQYF. Here the CDR3 DNA reads TGTGCCAGCAGCCAGGGACAGGGGGCATCCTACGAGCAGTACTTC. Full variable domain (rest looked up from reference TRBV5-4 and TRBJ2-7): ETGVTQSPTHLIKTRGQQVTLRCSSQSGHNTVSWYQQALGQGPQFIFQYYREEENGRGNFPPRFSGLQFPNYSSELNVNALELDDSALYLCASSQGQGASYEQYFGPGTRLTVT.

The chain employs TRBV7-9 and TRBJ2-5, with D maybe TRBD1 (7 bases). The germline V gene has CDR1 SEHNR and CDR2 FQNEAQ (reference sequence). Trimming took 0 bases from V and 3 from J, leaving 11 bases between them. The CDR3 is 15 amino acids. The DNA for the CDR3 is TGTGCCAGCAGCTTAGCCCCCAGGGGGGAAGAGACCCAGTACTTC. Translating gives CASSLAPRGEETQYF.

This clone showed up just a few times. The gene calls are TRBV11-3 and TRBJ2-5; D is perhaps TRBD2 (5 bases). The V end was cut by 4 bases, the J end by 4 bases, with 13 bases between. Germline assignment: CDR1 SGHNT and CDR2 YENEEA. CDR3 length: 14 amino acids. CDR3 sequence: CASSSRAGRETQYF. The CDR3 bases are TGTGCCAGCAGCTCCCGGGCTGGGAGAGAGACCCAGTACTTC.

A few counts support this clone. The chain has TRBV4-3 and TRBJ2-7; TRBD1 matches at 7 bases. The junction had 2 bases not matched to a gene; V was cut back by 1 base and J by 2 bases. The CDR3 is made up of 14 amino acids. Germline-derived CDR1 and CDR2 are LGHNA and YSLEER. CDR3 loop: CASSQGTGTYEQYF. CDR3 bases: TGCGCCAGCAGCCAAGGGACAGGCACCTACGAGCAGTACTTC.

The V gene is TRBV27, the J gene TRBJ2-6; 12 bases line up with TRBD1. Trimming took 5 bases from V and 3 from J; bases not matched to a gene: 5. Germline lookup yields CDR1 MNHEY and CDR2 SMNVEV (reference sequence). This CDR3 region has 17 residues. The CDR3 DNA reads TGTGCCAGCAGTGCGGGACAGGGGGCGCTTGGGGCCAACGTCCTGACTTTC. This translates into CASSAGQGALGANVLTF. Variable domain in full (rest from reference TRBV27 and TRBJ2-6): EAQVTQNPRYLITVTGKKLTVTCSQNMNHEYMSWYRQDPGLGLRQIYYSMNVEVTDKGDVPEGYKVSRKEKRNFPLILESPSPNQTSLYFCASSAGQGALGANVLTFGAGSRLTVL.

The J gene is TRBJ2-1, the V gene TRBV21-1; TRBD2, the table's D call, lacks a check against the DNA. TRBV21-1 is classified as a pseudogene. CDR3 size: 15 residues. CDR3: CASPCVYHSYNEQFF. The CDR3 region has the DNA TGTGCCAGCCCTTGCGTCTACCATTCCTACAATGAGCAGTTCTTC.

This chain links TRBV4-3 with TRBJ2-5, with 7 positions matching TRBD1. Per germline, CDR1 LGHNA and CDR2 YSLEER. There are 15 residues in the CDR3. V trimming: 0 bases; J trimming: 1 base; junction bases outside the gene matches: 2. In nucleotides, the CDR3 is TGCGCCAGCAGCCAAGATCGACAGGGCCAAGAGACCCAGTACTTC. Translated, it gives CASSQDRQGQETQYF.

The CDR3: CASKYTLNTEAFF. CDR3 DNA sequence: TGTGCCAGCAAATACACCCTGAACACTGAAGCTTTCTTT. This chain connects TRBV2 to TRBJ1-1, with D unresolved. The CDR3 length is 13 residues. V shed 7 bases and J shed 0 bases, with 9 bases lying between them. Germline V gene data show CDR1 as SNHLY and CDR2 as FYNNEI. Supplemented by reference TRBV2 and TRBJ1-1, the full variable domain reads EPEVTQTPSHQVTQMGQEVILRCVPISNHLYFYWYRQILGQKVEFLVSFYNNEISEKSEIFDDQFSVERPDGSNFTLKIRSTKLEDSAMYFCASKYTLNTEAFFGQGTRLTVV.

This chain uses TRBV4-1 with TRBJ1-2, with a possible D match to TRBD1 (6 bases). Germline V gene sequence: CDR1 MGHRA, CDR2 YSYEKL. The CDR3 has 13 amino acids. V was trimmed by 5 bases and J by 7 bases, leaving 14 bases between them. Here the CDR3 DNA reads TGCGCCAGCAGCGTGGAGGGGGGGCGTGGCTACACCTTC. This encodes CASSVEGGRGYTF.

The chain uses TRBV6-1 and TRBJ2-2; weak D call: TRBD2 (5 bases). Germline CDR1 is MNHNS and CDR2 is SASEGT. Between the trimmed V and J ends, which lost 0 bases and 5 bases, there was a span of 7 bases. This CDR3 spans 14 amino acids. The CDR3 region has the DNA TGTGCCAGCAGTGAAGCCCCGGGGACCGGGGAGCTGTTTTTT. Protein: CASSEAPGTGELFF.

This sequence joins TRBV10-3 and TRBJ2-7; 7 bases align to TRBD1. The CDR3 runs to 14 residues. The germline V gene encodes CDR1 ENHRY and CDR2 SYGVKD. V was clipped by 3 bases and J by 3 bases; unmatched bases: 5. CDR3 nucleotides: TGTGCCATCAGTGAACAGGGGCGTTACTACGAGCAGTACTTC. Translation: CAISEQGRYYEQYF.

This chain uses TRBV9 with TRBJ1-5; no clear D. CDR1 SGDLS and CDR2 YYNGEE come from the germline V gene. Trimming took 0 bases from V and 4 from J, leaving 5 bases between them. The CDR3 loop spans 13 amino acids. CDR3 sequence: CASSVGLNQPQHF. The CDR3 bases are TGTGCCAGCAGCGTAGGACTTAATCAGCCCCAGCATTTT.

The rearrangement joins TRBV27 to TRBJ2-7; 9 nucleotides match TRBD2. J gave up 4 bases and V 1 base, and 8 bases lay outside the gene matches. Germline assignment: CDR1 MNHEY and CDR2 SMNVEV (reference sequence). The CDR3 length is 16 residues. The chain's CDR3 is CASSLLRASGNYEQYF. The CDR3 coding sequence is TGTGCCAGCAGTTTATTAAGGGCTAGCGGGAATTACGAGCAGTACTTC.

This clone was seen just once. The chain joins TRBV2 to TRBJ1-3; D unresolved. This CDR3 has 14 residues. V was pared by 3 bases and J by 0 bases, with 6 bases between. Germline lookup yields CDR1 SNHLY and CDR2 FYNNEI. CDR3 sequence: CASSDVRSGNTIYF. CDR3 DNA: TGTGCCAGCAGTGACGTGCGCTCTGGAAACACCATATATTTT. Full variable domain (missing parts from reference TRBV2 and TRBJ1-3): EPEVTQTPSHQVTQMGQEVILRCVPISNHLYFYWYRQILGQKVEFLVSFYNNEISEKSEIFDDQFSVERPDGSNFTLKIRSTKLEDSAMYFCASSDVRSGNTIYFGEGSWLTVV.

The rearrangement uses TRBV11-2 and TRBJ2-5; 8 bases line up with TRBD2. The germline CDR1 and CDR2 sequences are SGHAT and FQNNGV. Trimming removed 1 base from V and 4 bases from J; junction bases left unmatched: 8. The CDR3 sequence is 16 residues long. The CDR3 DNA reads as TGTGCCAGCAGCTTAGGGGGAGCGGGAGACGGAGAGACCCAGTACTTC. This translates into CASSLGGAGDGETQYF.

This chain connects TRBV7-6 to TRBJ2-5, with 9 bases fitting TRBD1. This CDR3 has 16 amino acids. The junction had 10 bases not matched to a gene; V was cut back by 5 bases and J by 3 bases. Germline lookup yields CDR1 SGHVS and CDR2 FNYEAQ. CDR3 in DNA: TGTGCCAGCAGCCTGGACAGGGGTTGGGAGGAAGAGACCCAGTACTTC. Amino acids: CASSLDRGWEEETQYF.